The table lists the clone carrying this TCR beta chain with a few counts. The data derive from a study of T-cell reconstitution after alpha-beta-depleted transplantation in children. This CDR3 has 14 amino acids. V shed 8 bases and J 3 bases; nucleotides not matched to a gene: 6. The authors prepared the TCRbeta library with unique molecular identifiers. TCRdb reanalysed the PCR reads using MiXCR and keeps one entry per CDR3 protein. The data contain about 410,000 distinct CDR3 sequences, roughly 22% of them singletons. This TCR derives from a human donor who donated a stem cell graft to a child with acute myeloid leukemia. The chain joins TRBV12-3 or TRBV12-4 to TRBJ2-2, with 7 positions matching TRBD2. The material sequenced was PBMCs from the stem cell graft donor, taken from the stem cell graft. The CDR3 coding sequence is TGTGCCAGCCGGGAGGAGGGTGACACCGGGGAGCTGTTTTTT. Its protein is CASREEGDTGELFF.